The rows below give T cell receptor beta chains drawn from one sample of a study of blood T cells in healthy people across ages. TCRdb passed the 5' RACE reads through MiXCR, listing each CDR3 protein once. The sample consists of 380,000 or so distinct CDR3 sequences, about half of them appearing once. The specimen sequenced was blood. These TCRs come from a man in his 60s in good health. The CDR3 runs from the conserved cysteine through the conserved F or W. D genes are given only for firm matches. Only some rows state a clone size, as once, few, many or a class for expanded clones.

DNA	CDR3	length	D	V	J	size
TGTGCCACCAGCAGGTTTGGGGCGGGGGATACAGGTGAAGAGACCCAGTACTTC	CATSRFGAGDTGEETQYF	18	TRBD2	TRBV15	TRBJ2-5	few
TGTGCCAGCAGTTCCCCCGGGACTAGCATCTACAATGAGCAGTTCTTC	CASSSPGTSIYNEQFF	16	TRBD2	TRBV6-5	TRBJ2-1	-
TGTGCCAGCAGCGTAGCTGGGACAGATTACGAGCAGTACTTC	CASSVAGTDYEQYF	14	TRBD1	TRBV9	TRBJ2-7	-
TGTGCCAGCAGTTTAACAGGGGGCGGTTTGGAGACCCAGTACTTC	CASSLTGGGLETQYF	15	TRBD1	TRBV28	TRBJ2-5	-
TGCGCCAGCAGCTTCCCCCGGGGAAATGAGCAGTACTTC	CASSFPRGNEQYF	13	-	TRBV5-1	TRBJ2-4	few
TGCGCCAGCAGCCCGGGACAGGTCACAGATACGCAGTATTTT	CASSPGQVTDTQYF	14	TRBD1	TRBV5-1	TRBJ2-3	many
TGCAGTGCGGTTTACCCGGGGGAAAACCAAGAGACCCAGTACTTC	CSAVYPGENQETQYF	15	-	TRBV20-1	TRBJ2-5	-
TGCAGTGCTTATAGCCGAGAAAAGGGGTACGAAGCTTTCTTT	CSAYSREKGYEAFF	14	-	TRBV20-1	TRBJ1-1	-
TGTGCCAGCAGCAGGGACGGGGGCTACAATGAGCAGTTCTTC	CASSRDGGYNEQFF	14	-	TRBV11-3	TRBJ2-1	-
TGTGCCAGCAGCCTGACCGCCCCTAGGGGGACTGAAGCTTTCTTT	CASSLTAPRGTEAFF	15	-	TRBV7-9	TRBJ1-1	-
TGTGCCAGCAGTTTACAGGGAGATGGGGCCAACGTCCTGACTTTC	CASSLQGDGANVLTF	15	-	TRBV6-2/TRBV6-3	TRBJ2-6	-
TGTGCCAGCAGCGAGTTAGTTAGCGGACTTGGCTCCTACAATGAGCAGTTCTTC	CASSELVSGLGSYNEQFF	18	-	TRBV9	TRBJ2-1	-
TGTGCCAGTTCCGGGACAGGTGCCTCCTACGAGCAGTACTTC	CASSGTGASYEQYF	14	TRBD1	TRBV18	TRBJ2-7	-
TGTGCCAGCAGTTTTTGGGGCGAGCAGTACTTC	CASSFWGEQYF	11	-	TRBV28	TRBJ2-7	few
TGTGCCACCCTTAGCGGGAGGGCCCCCTACGAGCAGTACTTC	CATLSGRAPYEQYF	14	TRBD2	TRBV28	TRBJ2-7	-
TGTGCCAGCAGGGAAGGGACAGGGGTAGCTTTCTTT	CASREGTGVAFF	12	TRBD1	TRBV2	TRBJ1-1	-
TGTGCCAGCAGAGCCCCTAACACCGGGGAGCTGTTTTTT	CASRAPNTGELFF	13	-	TRBV6-5	TRBJ2-2	-
TGTGCCAGCAGCTCCAGGGATAGCTCCTACGAGCAGTACTTC	CASSSRDSSYEQYF	14	-	TRBV7-2	TRBJ2-7	-
TGTGCCAGCAGTAAGGGCCCGGGGGGCGGTTCCCCCTACGAGCAGTACTTC	CASSKGPGGGSPYEQYF	17	-	TRBV27	TRBJ2-7	-
TGTGCCAGCAGCTCTTCGGGCGGGAGCGCCTACGAGCAGTACTTC	CASSSSGGSAYEQYF	15	TRBD2	TRBV7-2	TRBJ2-7	-
TGCAGTGCTAGGGCGGCGGGACAGGGAAATCAGCCCCAGCATTTT	CSARAAGQGNQPQHF	15	TRBD1	TRBV20-1	TRBJ1-5	-
TGTGCCAGCAGTTCCCTTTCTTTGACAGGGGATGAGACCCAGTACTTC	CASSSLSLTGDETQYF	16	TRBD1	TRBV13	TRBJ2-5	-
TGTGCCAGCAGCACTCGACTAGCCCAAGAGACCCAGTACTTC	CASSTRLAQETQYF	14	TRBD2	TRBV11-1	TRBJ2-5	few
TGCAGCGTTGAAGGGCTGGCTAGCGGGGGCAATGAGCAGTTCTTC	CSVEGLASGGNEQFF	15	TRBD2	TRBV29-1	TRBJ2-1	-
TGTGCCAGCAGTTTCAGGCAGGCGCTCATCTACGAGCAGTACTTC	CASSFRQALIYEQYF	15	-	TRBV28	TRBJ2-7	-
TGCAGTGCTAGAAGGGAACTCTCGGGAAACACCATATATTTT	CSARRELSGNTIYF	14	-	TRBV20-1	TRBJ1-3	-
TGCAGTGCTAGTGGGCGGGGCTCCTACGAGCAGTACTTC	CSASGRGSYEQYF	13	-	TRBV20-1	TRBJ2-7	-
TGTGCCAGCAGTTACCAAGGGAGGGTATCGGAGACCCAGTACTTC	CASSYQGRVSETQYF	15	TRBD2	TRBV6-2/TRBV6-3	TRBJ2-5	-
TGTGCCACCAGCAGCACCACTAGCGGGAAAGGGTACGAGCAGTACTTC	CATSSTTSGKGYEQYF	16	TRBD2	TRBV15	TRBJ2-7	-
TGCGCCAGCAGCTTGGAGGCGGGAGGCTACAATGAGCAGTACTTC	CASSLEAGGYNEQYF	15	TRBD2	TRBV5-1	TRBJ2-7	-
TGCAGCTGTACCCCAGGGGGACAGGGCTCTCTGCAGTACTTC	CSCTPGGQGSLQYF	14	TRBD1	TRBV29-1	TRBJ2-7	-
TGTGCCAGCAACCACTTCCGCTGTCAAGTCCAGTACTTC	CASNHFRCQVQYF	13	-	TRBV28	TRBJ2-5	-
TGTGCCAGCAGTTACTCGGAACACCTAGCCAAAAACATTCAGTACTTC	CASSYSEHLAKNIQYF	16	-	TRBV6-5	TRBJ2-4	once
TGTGCCACTCGGACAGATAGCAATCAGCCCCAGCATTTT	CATRTDSNQPQHF	13	-	TRBV28	TRBJ1-5	-
TGTGCCAGCAGGGGACAGGGGAAAAAGACCCAGTACTTC	CASRGQGKKTQYF	13	TRBD1	TRBV6-5	TRBJ2-5	-
TGTGCCAGTCAAACCGGGGGGACTTTAGGCTACACCTTC	CASQTGGTLGYTF	13	-	TRBV28	TRBJ1-2	few
TGTGTCAGCAGCTTATATGCGGGACTAGAGCTGGAGACCCAGTACTTC	CVSSLYAGLELETQYF	16	TRBD2	TRBV7-3	TRBJ2-5	-